A selection of T cell receptor beta chains follows, all from one sample in a study of T-cell memory formation after mild COVID-19. TCRdb recomputed calls from the 5' RACE reads with MiXCR, one row per CDR3 protein. The sample records tens of thousands of distinct CDR3 sequences, less than 15% being singletons. The material sequenced was PBMCs or a T cell subset sorted from them (not recorded which). These receptors came from a young man who had mild COVID-19 (a few samples of this study predate the infection). Cell type and time point are not known. CDR3s include the opening cysteine and the closing phenylalanine or tryptophan. A D gene is named only where the DNA matches it firmly. Only some rows state a clone size, as once, few, many or a class for expanded clones.

j_call	clone_size	d_call	v_call	cdr3_nt	cdr3_aa
TRBJ2-7	few	NA	TRBV10-3	TGTGCCTGCGGGGCAGGGGACGAGCAGTACTTC	CACGAGDEQYF
TRBJ1-1	few	TRBD1	TRBV7-2	TGTGCCAGCACCAATCCGGGACAGGGGAACACTGAAGCTTTCTTT	CASTNPGQGNTEAFF
TRBJ2-3	few	NA	TRBV9	TGTGCCAGCAGCGTAGAGGGACACCGAACAGATACGCAGTATTTT	CASSVEGHRTDTQYF
TRBJ2-1	few	TRBD1	TRBV7-6	TGTGCCAGCAGTTCTACAGGGGGAAGAGGGTCCTACAATGAGCAGTTCTTC	CASSSTGGRGSYNEQFF
TRBJ2-1	NA	NA	TRBV7-8	TGTGCCAGCAGCTTAGCGCGTAAGTCTGAGCAGTTCTTC	CASSLARKSEQFF
TRBJ1-1	NA	NA	TRBV9	TGTGCCAGCAGCGCGGTGTCCAGGGGACTGAACACTGAAGCTTTCTTT	CASSAVSRGLNTEAFF
TRBJ2-4	NA	TRBD1	TRBV7-9	TGTGCCAGCAGCTTGGGACAGGGGGCCACGGTGATGTGGGACATTCAGTACTTC	CASSLGQGATVMWDIQYF
TRBJ2-1	NA	NA	TRBV11-2	TGTGCCAGCAGCTTACTACTGGTAAGCGAGCAGTTCTTC	CASSLLLVSEQFF
TRBJ2-3	few	TRBD2	TRBV7-8	TGTGCCAGCAGCCCCTTAGCGGGGGTGAGCACAGATACGCAGTATTTT	CASSPLAGVSTDTQYF
TRBJ2-3	few	NA	TRBV11-3	TGTGCCAGCAGCTTAGATTGGTCAGATACGCAGTATTTT	CASSLDWSDTQYF
TRBJ2-7	NA	TRBD1	TRBV15	TGTGCCACCAGCAGAGCCCAGGGGGCCCGCTACGAGCAGTACTTC	CATSRAQGARYEQYF
TRBJ2-1	few	NA	TRBV3-1	TGTGCCAGCAGCCAAGACAGGCCCAGCTCCTACAATGAGCAGTTCTTC	CASSQDRPSSYNEQFF
TRBJ2-5	NA	NA	TRBV3-1	TGTGCCAGCAGCCGCAGGGGACGGGAGACCCAGTACTTC	CASSRRGRETQYF
TRBJ2-5	NA	NA	TRBV7-9	TGTGCCAGCAGCTTACGAGGGAAAGAGACCCAGTACTTC	CASSLRGKETQYF
TRBJ1-6	NA	TRBD1	TRBV27	TGTGCCAGCAGTTTATCGGGGGGACAGGGGTCCTATAATTCACCCCTCCACTTT	CASSLSGGQGSYNSPLHF
TRBJ1-1	few	NA	TRBV5-1	TGCGCCAGCAGCTCACACAGAGGGAACACTGAAGCTTTCTTT	CASSSHRGNTEAFF
TRBJ2-7	NA	NA	TRBV7-2	TGTGCCAGCAGCTTATGGGTAGGGAGCTCCTACGAGCAGTACTTC	CASSLWVGSSYEQYF
TRBJ2-5	many	NA	TRBV4-3	TGCGCCAGCAGCCAAGATTGGGCCGAGGGAAGGGAGACCCAGTACTTC	CASSQDWAEGRETQYF
TRBJ2-1	NA	TRBD2	TRBV7-2	TGTGCCAGCAGCTTAGGGACTAGCGAGGGTGAGCAGTTCTTC	CASSLGTSEGEQFF
TRBJ1-1	few	NA	TRBV7-3	TGTGCCAGCAGCCTTGACAGTAAATGGACTGAAGCTTTCTTT	CASSLDSKWTEAFF
TRBJ1-1	few	TRBD1	TRBV9	TGTGCCAGCAGCCCTTGGTCAGGGGGCACTGAAGCTTTCTTT	CASSPWSGGTEAFF
TRBJ1-6	NA	TRBD1	TRBV5-1	TGCGCCAGCAGCCAGACATCTGGACAGGGCCAAAATTCACCCCTCCACTTT	CASSQTSGQGQNSPLHF
TRBJ2-1	NA	NA	TRBV4-1	TGCGCCAGCAGCCTGCGCAGGGCCTCCTACAATGAGCAGTTCTTC	CASSLRRASYNEQFF
TRBJ2-1	NA	NA	TRBV27	TGTGCCAGCAGTTTCCTTTGGGGGAAGTACAATGAGCAGTTCTTC	CASSFLWGKYNEQFF
TRBJ2-1	NA	NA	TRBV29-1	TGCAGCTCCCGGGCAGGGGCTAGCAATGAGCAGTTCTTC	CSSRAGASNEQFF
TRBJ2-5	NA	NA	TRBV15	TGTGCCACCAGCAGAGTCCAAGAGACCCAGTACTTC	CATSRVQETQYF
TRBJ2-3	NA	TRBD1	TRBV18	TGTGCCAGCTCACAACTAACGACAGGGGTCGGCACAGATACGCAGTATTTT	CASSQLTTGVGTDTQYF
TRBJ1-6	many	NA	TRBV7-9	TGTGCCAGCAGCTTAGAACGGCTTAATTCACCCCTCCACTTT	CASSLERLNSPLHF
TRBJ2-2	many	NA	TRBV28	TGTGCCAGCGCCAGGATCCGGGTGAACACCGGGGAGCTGTTTTTT	CASARIRVNTGELFF
TRBJ1-1	few	NA	TRBV5-1	TGCGCCAGCAGCTCCCGAGGGGGGTCTGGCACTGAAGCTTTCTTT	CASSSRGGSGTEAFF
TRBJ2-1	NA	TRBD1	TRBV6-2/TRBV6-3	TGTGCCAGCAGCAGGGGGATCGATGAGCAGTTCTTC	CASSRGIDEQFF
TRBJ2-1	NA	NA	TRBV7-2	TGTGCCAGCAGCTTACGACAGGACAATGAGCAGTTCTTC	CASSLRQDNEQFF
TRBJ1-5	NA	NA	TRBV6-2/TRBV6-3	TGTGCCAGCACCAGGTCGGTGATGAGCAATCAGCCCCAGCATTTT	CASTRSVMSNQPQHF
TRBJ1-5	NA	NA	TRBV4-2	TGTGCCATCAGCCGGACCTTCGGGATCGGTCAGCCCCAGCATTTT	CAISRTFGIGQPQHF
TRBJ2-3	NA	NA	TRBV7-2	TGTGCCAGCAGCTTATGGAGATCTAGCACAGATACGCAGTATTTT	CASSLWRSSTDTQYF
TRBJ1-2	few	NA	TRBV5-1	TGCGCCAGCAGCCTCGAGCTGGGAACCTTCCTGTACTATGGCTACACCTTC	CASSLELGTFLYYGYTF
TRBJ2-6	few	NA	TRBV5-8	TGTGCCAGCAGCGGCACGGACCTACCCGGGGCCAACGTCCTGACTTTC	CASSGTDLPGANVLTF
TRBJ2-1	NA	NA	TRBV6-2/TRBV6-3	TGTGCCAGCACTAGCCCGGCAGGGTCTGAGCAGTTCTTC	CASTSPAGSEQFF
TRBJ1-2	few	NA	TRBV6-1	TGTGCCAGCAGCGCCCCGGGAGTACAGGGCCGGTTC	CASSAPGVQGRF
TRBJ2-1	few	TRBD2	TRBV7-3	TGTGCCAGCAGCTTAAACCCCCTAGCGGGGTCCTCCTACAATGAGCAGTTCTTC	CASSLNPLAGSSYNEQFF
TRBJ2-3	few	TRBD2	TRBV9	TGTGCCAGTAGCGGGGGGCCTAGCACAGATACGCAGTATTTT	CASSGGPSTDTQYF
TRBJ1-5	few	NA	TRBV6-2/TRBV6-3	TGTGCCAGCAGTGCAGGGGACAATCAGCCCCAGCATTTT	CASSAGDNQPQHF
TRBJ2-2	NA	TRBD2	TRBV5-1	TGCGCCAGCAGCGTGGGACTAGCTACCACCGGGGAGCTGTTTTTT	CASSVGLATTGELFF
TRBJ2-3	NA	NA	TRBV5-1	TGCGCCAGCAGCTTGGGACTGGCGAATACGCAGTATTTT	CASSLGLANTQYF
TRBJ1-1	many	NA	TRBV7-9	TGTGCCAGCAGCCCCCATTGGACAGAGAACACTGAAGCTTTCTTT	CASSPHWTENTEAFF
TRBJ2-1	NA	NA	TRBV11-2	TGTGCCAGCAGCGCAGGGGGAGGGGATGAGCAGTTCTTC	CASSAGGGDEQFF
TRBJ2-3	few	NA	TRBV12-3/TRBV12-4	TGTGCCAGCAGTAGGTCGAGCACAGATACGCAGTATTTT	CASSRSSTDTQYF
TRBJ1-2	few	NA	TRBV10-3	TGTGCCATCAGTGAAAAGGGGGACACCTATAACTATGGCTACACCTTC	CAISEKGDTYNYGYTF
TRBJ1-2	NA	TRBD1	TRBV4-3	TGCGCCAGCAGCCATACAGGGGGGAGAGGGGGCTACACCTTC	CASSHTGGRGGYTF
TRBJ2-5	few	NA	TRBV27	TGTGCCAGCAGTTTATCGACCGGGGGCAGCGAGACCCAGTACTTC	CASSLSTGGSETQYF
TRBJ2-5	few	NA	TRBV7-9	TGTGCCAGCAGCCCCTGGGCGACCGAAGAGACCCAGTACTTC	CASSPWATEETQYF
TRBJ2-2	NA	TRBD2	TRBV4-3	TGCGCCAGCAGCCGTGGAGGGACTAGCGTGGCCGGGGAGCTGTTTTTT	CASSRGGTSVAGELFF
TRBJ2-3	many	NA	TRBV9	TGTGCCAGCAGCCCTCAGGGGATCCACGCAGATACGCAGTATTTT	CASSPQGIHADTQYF
TRBJ1-1	few	NA	TRBV9	TGTGCCAGCAGCGCAGGCTCCAAGACGGTCTTT	CASSAGSKTVF
TRBJ1-1	NA	NA	TRBV18	TGTGCCAGCTCACCACATCTGGGGCACGAGGGCATGAACACTGAAGCTTTCTTT	CASSPHLGHEGMNTEAFF
TRBJ2-3	few	TRBD2	TRBV7-2	TGTGCCAGCAGCTTCTTACTAGCGCTAGATACGCAGTATTTT	CASSFLLALDTQYF